A single sample gave rise to the 27 T cell receptor beta chains below, sequenced in a study of early T cells in non-severe SARS-CoV-2 infection. Each CDR3 protein is one row after TCRdb ran MiXCR on the 5' RACE reads. This table holds some 38,000 distinct CDR3 sequences, around 5.8% found once. This material consisted of whole blood, taken at baseline. Receptors originate from an adult who was a healthcare worker with PCR-confirmed SARS-CoV-2 infection or an uninfected control (not recorded which).

This clonotype appeared many times. The chain links TRBV4-1 to TRBJ2-1; D unresolved. The CDR3 consists of 16 residues. Trimming cost V 0 bases and J 0 bases, with 9 bases left between them. The germline CDR1 and CDR2 sequences are MGHRA and YSYEKL. The CDR3 sequence is CASSQDPGGSYNEQFF. Written as DNA, the CDR3 is TGCGCCAGCAGCCAAGATCCGGGTGGCTCCTACAATGAGCAGTTCTTC.

This clonotype was counted many times. The chain couples TRBV5-5 to TRBJ1-1, with 8 positions matching TRBD1. Per germline, CDR1 SGHKS and CDR2 YYEKEE (reference sequence). The V gene end was trimmed by 7 bases and the J gene end by 6 bases; junction bases not matched to a gene: 8. The CDR3 runs 13 residues. CDR3 sequence (DNA): TGTGCCAGCCGGCGACAGGGGTATGCTGAAGCTTTCTTT. It codes for CASRRQGYAEAFF.

This clonotype was observed many times. The chain is built from TRBV5-1 and TRBJ1-1; no clear D gene. V lost 0 bases and J 3 bases, leaving 18 bases between the germline ends. CDR3 length equals 17 residues. Germline V gene sequence: CDR1 SGHRS, CDR2 YFSETQ. The CDR3 nucleotides read TGCGCCAGCAGCTTGGGACGCGGCGGGAAAGCAGACACTGAAGCTTTCTTT. It specifies CASSLGRGGKADTEAFF.

This clonotype has a handful of counts. The CDR3: CASRPEGGRHYGYTF. The CDR3 DNA sequence: TGTGCCAGCAGGCCCGAAGGAGGGCGCCACTATGGCTACACCTTC. The chain recombines TRBV27 with TRBJ1-2; D is ambiguous. Germline V gene sequence: CDR1 MNHEY, CDR2 SMNVEV (reference sequence). The CDR3 spans 15 residues. Between the trimmed V and J ends, which lost 6 bases and 3 bases, there was a span of 17 bases.

This rearrangement joins TRBV7-9 to TRBJ2-3; TRBD2 matches 10 bases. V lost 5 bases and J lost 4; bases outside the gene matches: 12. The CDR3 extends over 17 amino acids. Per the germline V gene, CDR1 is SEHNR and CDR2 is FQNEAQ (reference sequence). CDR3: CASSHWLRLAGADTQYF. CDR3 bases: TGTGCCAGCAGCCACTGGTTACGACTAGCGGGCGCAGATACGCAGTATTTT. Full variable domain (rest looked up from reference TRBV7-9 and TRBJ2-3): DTGVSQNPRHKITKRGQNVTFRCDPISEHNRLYWYRQTLGQGPEFLTYFQNEAQLEKSRLLSDRFSAERPKGSFSTLEIQRTEQGDSAMYLCASSHWLRLAGADTQYFGPGTRLTVL.

In the case of this clonotype: One base away lies a much larger clone, so this may be a sequencing read error. This chain connects TRBV20-1 to TRBJ2-2; 7 bases agree with TRBD2. The trim removed 6 bases at V and 9 bases at J, leaving 13 bases unmatched. CDR3 length equals 14 residues. CDR1 DFQATT and CDR2 SNEGSKA come from the germline V gene (reference sequence). CDR3 sequence (DNA): TGCAGTGCCACGGGGGAGGGAGCTAGCAGGGAGCTGTTTTTT. Amino acid sequence: CSATGEGASRELFF.

The V and J genes are TRBV6-5 and TRBJ2-6; 8 bases agree with TRBD2. V lost 5 bases to trimming and J lost 0 bases; unmatched junction nucleotides: 12. CDR1 is MNHEY and CDR2 is SVGAGI in the germline V gene. The length of the CDR3 is 19 residues. The CDR3: CASSPLPLAAISGANVLTF. The CDR3 DNA reads TGTGCCAGCAGTCCGCTGCCACTAGCGGCCATCTCTGGGGCCAACGTCCTGACTTTC.

In its sample, this clonotype was seen a few times. The J gene is TRBJ2-1, the V gene TRBV6-1; 9 nucleotides match TRBD1. Per germline, CDR1 MNHNS and CDR2 SASEGT. Trimming removed 3 bases from V and 10 bases from J; junction bases left unmatched: 19. This CDR3 comprises 18 residues. The CDR3 sequence: CASSDPILQGASVNEQFF. The CDR3 bases are TGTGCCAGCAGTGACCCCATTCTACAGGGGGCTAGCGTCAACGAGCAGTTCTTC.

This clonotype was picked up many times. This chain uses TRBV27 with TRBJ1-6; no clear D. Trimming took off 5 bases at V and 7 bases at J, with 12 bases between the two ends. Germline-derived CDR1 and CDR2 are MNHEY and SMNVEV (reference sequence). CDR3 length: 14 amino acids. The CDR3 DNA sequence: TGTGCCAGCAGTAACCCCAGAACGAATTCACCCCTCCACTTT. The encoded protein is CASSNPRTNSPLHF.

This clonotype was observed many times. The chain has TRBV11-2 and TRBJ2-1; the D gene is possibly TRBD2 (6 bases). Trimming stripped 6 bases from V and 3 bases from J, with 15 bases between. The germline gives CDR1 SGHAT, CDR2 FQNNGV. There are 15 residues in the CDR3. The CDR3 sequence is CASRAPGLRYNEQFF. CDR3 DNA: TGTGCCAGCAGGGCCCCGGGACTCCGCTACAATGAGCAGTTCTTC.

This clonotype has only a few counts. The gene calls are TRBV2 and TRBJ2-5, with 7 bases aligning to TRBD2. V was clipped by 2 bases and J by 4 bases; unmatched bases: 7. The V gene's germline CDR1 is SNHLY and CDR2 FYNNEI. The CDR3 extends over 15 amino acids. The CDR3 sequence: CASSERRESGETQYF. CDR3 DNA: TGTGCCAGCAGTGAACGGCGGGAGTCTGGAGAGACCCAGTACTTC.

The genes are TRBV6-2 or TRBV6-3 and TRBJ1-2; D is uncertain. There are 11 residues in the CDR3. Germline values: CDR1 MNHEY, CDR2 SVGEGT. The V end lost 6 bases, the J end lost 2 bases, and 4 bases lay between the germline ends. CDR3 sequence: CASSQNYGYTF. The CDR3 nucleotides are TGTGCCAGCAGCCAGAACTATGGCTACACCTTC.

Comments on this clonotype: Compared with germline, one end of the junction differs, possibly owing to a read error. The V gene is TRBV6-5, the J gene TRBJ1-6; D is undetermined. The length of the CDR3 is 14 residues. Per the germline V gene, CDR1 is MNHEY and CDR2 is SVGAGI. The CDR3 nucleotides read TGTGCCAGCGGACTGGAGCCGGCCAATTCACCCCTCCAATTT. Translation: CASGLEPANSPLQF.

Ten or more counts support this clonotype. This chain links TRBV7-6 with TRBJ1-4; no clear D gene. Germline CDR1 and CDR2: SGHVS and FNYEAQ. The V gene lost 4 bases and the J gene lost 3 bases, with 15 bases spanning the gap. The CDR3 loop spans 16 amino acids. The CDR3 spells CASSSTSQDPNEKLFF. The CDR3 DNA sequence: TGTGCCAGCAGCTCGACCAGTCAGGACCCTAATGAAAAACTGTTTTTT.

This clonotype was observed at least ten times. The chain employs TRBV7-3 and TRBJ2-5; perhaps TRBD1 as D (5 bases). Trimming pared 5 bases from V and 5 bases from J, leaving 12 bases between. CDR1 SGHTA and CDR2 FQGTGA come from the germline V gene. This CDR3 contains 13 residues. This CDR3 is CASSTRVGETQYF. The CDR3, as DNA: TGTGCCAGCAGCACCAGGGTGGGGGAGACCCAGTACTTC.

This clonotype was detected many times. The rearrangement links TRBV6-4 to TRBJ2-3; the D is unclear. With 2 bases removed from V and 3 bases from J, the gap between germline ends came to 3 bases. Germline CDR1 reads MRHNA; CDR2 reads SNTAGT. The CDR3 has 12 amino acids. CDR3 region: CASSDQTDTQYF. CDR3 nucleotides: TGTGCCAGCAGTGACCAGACAGATACGCAGTATTTT.

This clonotype was picked up many times. The chain is built from TRBV5-1 and TRBJ1-3, with D possibly being TRBD1 (5 bases). The CDR3 is made up of 15 amino acids. Deletions cut 5 bases from V and 0 bases from J, with 12 bases between. Germline V gives CDR1 SGHRS, CDR2 YFSETQ. CDR3 DNA: TGCGCCAGCAGTTCGGACACGAGCTCTGGAAACACCATATATTTT. Protein: CASSSDTSSGNTIYF.

This clonotype appeared a few times. The rearrangement uses TRBV20-1 and TRBJ1-2; no firm D call. In germline, CDR1 is DFQATT, CDR2 SNEGSKA (reference sequence). V lost 4 bases and J 6 bases, leaving 6 bases between the germline ends. This CDR3 region has 10 residues. CDR3 loop: CSAKSNGYTF. CDR3 coding DNA: TGCAGTGCTAAGTCCAATGGCTACACCTTC.

The table lists this clonotype with many counts. V usage is TRBV19 and J usage is TRBJ2-2; D tentatively fits TRBD1 or TRBD2 (5 bases each). Germline-derived CDR1 and CDR2 are LNHDA and SQIVND (reference sequence). This CDR3 is built from 14 residues. V shed 7 bases and J shed 4 bases, with 13 bases lying between them. The CDR3 spells CASIGALVTGELFF. CDR3 coding DNA: TGTGCCAGTATCGGGGCCTTAGTCACCGGGGAGCTGTTTTTT.

This clonotype occurred many times. The chain joins TRBV7-8 to TRBJ2-6; perhaps TRBD1 as D (6 bases). V dropped 8 bases and J dropped 3 bases, with 17 bases sitting between them. This CDR3 has 16 residues. Germline CDR1 SGHVS, CDR2 FQNEAQ. The CDR3 reads CASERIHRVGANVLTF. For the CDR3, the DNA is TGTGCCAGCGAAAGAATACACAGGGTTGGGGCCAACGTCCTGACTTTC.

This clonotype was seen ten or more times. This chain joins TRBV12-3 or TRBV12-4 and TRBJ1-6; 7 bases are shared with TRBD1. V lost 5 bases to trimming and J lost 9 bases; unmatched junction nucleotides: 10. CDR3 length: 15 amino acids. DNA of the CDR3: TGTGCCAGCAGTAGAGACAGGGTAGAAAGTTCACCCCTCCACTTT. Its protein is CASSRDRVESSPLHF.

This clonotype showed up many times. The chain recombines TRBV6-6 with TRBJ2-6; a weak D match, TRBD1 (5 bases). The germline V gene has CDR1 MNHNY and CDR2 SVGAGI (reference sequence). Trimming cost V 0 bases and J 0 bases, with 18 bases left between them. The CDR3 consists of 20 residues. CDR3 in DNA: TGTGCCAGCAGTTACTCGTTAGGGGCCGCTAGACGCTCTGGGGCCAACGTCCTGACTTTC. Encoded protein: CASSYSLGAARRSGANVLTF.

This clonotype has a count of ten or more. This CDR3 is CATSRDRQVANYGYTF. For the CDR3, the DNA is TGTGCCACCAGCAGAGACAGACAGGTAGCTAACTATGGCTACACCTTC. V usage is TRBV15 and J usage is TRBJ1-2; possibly TRBD1 for D (6 bases). The CDR3 totals 16 residues. CDR1 is LNHNV and CDR2 is YYDKDF in the germline V gene (reference sequence). Deletions cut 0 bases from V and 0 bases from J, with 11 bases between.

This clonotype was detected many times. This chain joins TRBV27 and TRBJ2-7; D gene ambiguous. V was clipped by 5 bases and J by 0 bases, with 14 bases between them. The CDR3 totals 15 residues. CDR1 MNHEY and CDR2 SMNVEV come from the germline V gene (reference sequence). CDR3 loop: CASSPRAESSYEQYF. In DNA form, the CDR3 reads TGTGCCAGCAGTCCAAGGGCGGAGAGCTCCTACGAGCAGTACTTC.

This clonotype occurred many times. The chain recombines TRBV9 with TRBJ2-2; 7 bases agree with TRBD2. V dropped 6 bases and J dropped 6; count of bases not matched to a gene: 8. CDR3 length: 14 residues. Germline V gives CDR1 SGDLS, CDR2 YYNGEE. The CDR3 DNA reads TGTGCCAGCACCCTCGACAGCGGGGCCGGGGAGCTGTTTTTT. Protein: CASTLDSGAGELFF. The full variable domain, in which reference TRBV9 and TRBJ2-2 provide the parts outside the CDR3, is DSGVTQTPKHLITATGQRVTLRCSPRSGDLSVYWYQQSLDQGLQFLIQYYNGEERAKGNILERFSAQQFPDLHSELNLSSLELGDSALYFCASTLDSGAGELFFGEGSRLTVL.

In its sample, this clonotype was seen many times. V and J are TRBV4-1 and TRBJ2-7; tentative D call: TRBD2 (5 bases). V lost 4 bases and J 3 bases, leaving 16 bases between the germline ends. Per germline, CDR1 MGHRA and CDR2 YSYEKL. The CDR3 has 15 amino acids. The CDR3 loop is CASSPSGQRSYEQYF. In nucleotides, the CDR3 is TGCGCCAGCAGCCCCTCGGGCCAGCGGAGCTACGAGCAGTACTTC.

This clonotype was detected many times. The rearrangement links TRBV6-1 to TRBJ2-3; 11 positions agree with TRBD2. The CDR3 has 16 amino acids. Trimming took 3 bases from V and 6 from J; bases not matched to a gene: 8. From germline, CDR1 is MNHNS and CDR2 SASEGT. The CDR3 spells CASSDGVAGGRDTQYF. CDR3 DNA: TGTGCCAGCAGTGATGGTGTAGCGGGAGGGAGGGATACGCAGTATTTT.